What follows are 31 T cell receptor beta chains derived from one specimen sequenced in a study of blood T cell repertoires in COVID-19. This table comes from immunoSEQ multiplex PCR, and its TCRdb copy is limited to in-frame clones, with some not included. In the table there are roughly 56,000 clones, about 89% of which are singletons. Sequenced sample: peripheral blood. All receptors derive from a human donor in a cohort sampled during active COVID-19.

This chain uses TRBV5-5 with TRBJ1-6, with 9 bases that match TRBD1. This CDR3 region has 18 residues. Trimming at V came to 4 bases and at J to 3 bases, leaving 11 bases not matched to a gene. The germline V gene encodes CDR1 SGHKS and CDR2 YYEKEE (reference sequence). Here the CDR3 DNA reads TGTGCCAGCAGCAGAAGTCCCGGGACAGGGAACTATAATTCACCCCTCCACTTT. Its protein is CASSRSPGTGNYNSPLHF.

V gene TRBV11-2 combines with J gene TRBJ1-1; unclear D gene. CDR1 is SGHAT, CDR2 FQNNGV, per germline. Trimming took 2 bases from V and 3 from J, leaving 7 bases between them. The CDR3 sequence is 13 residues long. The CDR3 region is CASSLNRDTEAFF. CDR3 sequence (DNA): TGTGCCAGCAGCTTAAACCGAGACACTGAAGCTTTCTTT.

The genes are TRBV24-1 and TRBJ2-3; D perhaps matches TRBD2 (6 bases). CDR1 KGHDR and CDR2 SFDVKD come from the germline V gene. This CDR3 region has 13 residues. The germline V and J ends were trimmed by 1 base and 8 bases, with 9 bases remaining between them. CDR3 DNA: TGTGCCACCAGTGATTTCGGGGGAATTACGCAGTATTTT. This translates into CATSDFGGITQYF.

The chain recombines TRBV30 with TRBJ1-5; no firm D call. Trimming shortened V by 5 bases and J by 0 bases, and 5 bases separated the two germline ends. The CDR3 length is 12 residues. Germline V lookup: CDR1 GTSNPN, CDR2 SVGIG (reference sequence). The chain's CDR3 is CAWSNSNQPQHF. The CDR3 DNA sequence: TGTGCCTGGTCCAATAGCAATCAGCCCCAGCATTTT. The entire variable domain, with the rest obtained from reference TRBV30 and TRBJ1-5, is as follows: SQTIHQWPATLVQPVGSPLSLECTVEGTSNPNLYWYRQAAGRGLQLLFYSVGIGQISSEVPQNLSASRPQDRQFILSSKKLLLSDSGFYLCAWSNSNQPQHFGDGTRLSIL.

The V call is TRBV5-1, the J call TRBJ1-2; D is undetermined. This CDR3 comprises 13 residues. Trimming left V 0 bases short and J 4 bases short, with 7 bases between. Germline V gene data show CDR1 as SGHRS and CDR2 as YFSETQ. For the CDR3, the DNA is TGCGCCAGCAGCTTGGACAGCTCCTATGGCTACACCTTC. Residues: CASSLDSSYGYTF.

This sequence joins TRBV5-6 and TRBJ1-1, with 7 bases fitting TRBD1. Germline CDR1 is SGHDT and CDR2 is YYEEEE. The junction had 7 bases not matched to a gene; V was cut back by 5 bases and J by 6 bases. This CDR3 has 13 residues. The CDR3 loop reads CASRATGSPEAFF. CDR3 DNA sequence: TGTGCCAGCAGAGCGACAGGGTCCCCTGAAGCTTTCTTT.

V gene TRBV2 combines with J gene TRBJ2-5, with 9 bases identical to TRBD2. V lost 5 bases to trimming and J lost 5 bases; unmatched junction nucleotides: 9. The length of the CDR3 is 15 residues. CDR1 is SNHLY and CDR2 is FYNNEI in the germline V gene. DNA for the CDR3: TGTGCCAGCAGTAACAGCGGGGGGCTCGGGGAGACCCAGTACTTC. This codes for CASSNSGGLGETQYF.

The chain recombines TRBV20-1 with TRBJ1-5; D gene ambiguous. This CDR3 contains 13 residues. The V gene's germline CDR1 is DFQATT and CDR2 SNEGSKA (reference sequence). The germline V and J ends were trimmed by 3 bases and 0 bases, with 6 bases remaining between them. The CDR3 sequence is CSASGHSNQPQHF. The CDR3 bases are TGCAGTGCTAGTGGGCATAGCAATCAGCCCCAGCATTTT.

The J gene is TRBJ1-5, the V gene TRBV6-1; D is possibly TRBD1 (5 bases). The CDR3 length is 18 residues. Trimming stripped 3 bases from V and 2 bases from J, with 20 bases between. Germline V lookup: CDR1 MNHNS, CDR2 SASEGT. The CDR3 DNA follows: TGTGCCAGCAGTGACTTGTCTTTAGACAGTCTAGGCAATCAGCCCCAGCATTTT. Translated, it gives CASSDLSLDSLGNQPQHF.

This clone came up once. The rearrangement uses TRBV3-1 (or the pseudogene TRBV3-2) and TRBJ1-5; 8 bases align to TRBD1. The trim removed 0 bases at V and 2 bases at J, leaving 9 bases unmatched. From germline, CDR1 is LGHDT and CDR2 YNNKEL (reference sequence). CDR3 size: 18 residues. The CDR3 region has the DNA TGTGCCAGCAGCCAAGACGGGCAGGGGGCCGATGGCAATCAGCCCCAGCATTTT. Its translation is CASSQDGQGADGNQPQHF.

The chain employs TRBV7-2 and TRBJ2-6; D gene uncertain. Trimming took 2 bases from V and 2 from J, leaving 4 bases between them. Germline values: CDR1 SGHTA, CDR2 FQGNSA. The CDR3 is made up of 14 amino acids. The CDR3 loop is CASSLYPGANVLTF. In DNA form, the CDR3 reads TGTGCCAGCAGCTTATATCCTGGGGCCAACGTCCTGACTTTC.

The chain combines TRBV6-5 with TRBJ1-1; 7 bases are shared with TRBD1. Germline lookup yields CDR1 MNHEY and CDR2 SVGAGI. The CDR3 has 14 amino acids. V dropped 4 bases and J dropped 1; count of bases not matched to a gene: 3. CDR3 amino acids: CASSLGDRNTEAFF. CDR3 sequence (DNA): TGTGCCAGCAGTTTAGGGGACAGGAACACTGAAGCTTTCTTT.

The chain couples TRBV15 to TRBJ2-6; perhaps TRBD1 as D (6 bases). The CDR3 is made up of 15 amino acids. V shed 3 bases and J shed 1 base, with 7 bases lying between them. The germline CDR1 and CDR2 sequences are LNHNV and YYDKDF (reference sequence). This CDR3 is CATSSRGSGANVLTF. In DNA form, the CDR3 reads TGTGCCACCAGCAGCAGGGGTTCTGGGGCCAACGTCCTGACTTTC.

CDR3 residues: CAWQGQIEQFF. The CDR3 nucleotides are TGTGCCTGGCAGGGGCAGATTGAGCAGTTCTTC. The chain links TRBV30 to TRBJ2-1; D might be TRBD1 (6 bases). V was pared by 5 bases and J by 9 bases, with 11 bases between. Germline V gene data show CDR1 as GTSNPN and CDR2 as SVGIG (reference sequence). The CDR3 loop spans 11 amino acids.

The chain recombines TRBV7-2 with TRBJ1-1; D ambiguous. CDR1 is SGHTA, CDR2 FQGNSA, per germline. The CDR3 sequence is 13 residues long. Deletions cut 5 bases from V and 0 bases from J, with 7 bases between. The chain's CDR3 is CASSPRMNTEAFF. CDR3 sequence (DNA): TGTGCCAGCAGCCCTAGGATGAACACTGAAGCTTTCTTT.

J is TRBJ2-3 and V is TRBV30; D is perhaps TRBD1 (6 bases). CDR1 is GTSNPN and CDR2 is SVGIG in the germline V gene (reference sequence). With 1 base removed from V and 3 bases from J, the gap between germline ends came to 17 bases. The CDR3 length is 16 residues. CDR3 in amino acids: CAWSGGWTAGTDTQYF. As DNA, the CDR3 is TGTGCCTGGAGTGGAGGCTGGACAGCCGGAACAGATACGCAGTATTTT. The full variable domain, completed using reference TRBV30 and TRBJ2-3, is SQTIHQWPATLVQPVGSPLSLECTVEGTSNPNLYWYRQAAGRGLQLLFYSVGIGQISSEVPQNLSASRPQDRQFILSSKKLLLSDSGFYLCAWSGGWTAGTDTQYFGPGTRLTVL.

V is TRBV12-5 and J is TRBJ1-1; no clear D. This CDR3 is 13 amino acids long. V dropped 5 bases and J dropped 3 bases, with 10 bases sitting between them. The germline V gene has CDR1 LGHNT and CDR2 FRNRAP. CDR3 loop: CASGPDGDTEAFF. DNA for the CDR3: TGTGCTAGTGGTCCGGACGGGGACACTGAAGCTTTCTTT.

The chain carries TRBV15 and TRBJ2-7; D is possibly TRBD1 (5 bases). V was pared by 0 bases and J by 3 bases, with 9 bases between. This CDR3 has 14 amino acids. Germline V gene data show CDR1 as LNHNV and CDR2 as YYDKDF (reference sequence). The chain's CDR3 is CATSREARVYEQYF. CDR3 DNA: TGTGCCACCAGCAGAGAGGCCAGGGTCTACGAGCAGTACTTC.

This clone was detected a few times. The gene calls are TRBV7-9 and TRBJ2-5; D might be TRBD1 (6 bases). This CDR3 region has 15 residues. From germline, CDR1 is SEHNR and CDR2 FQNEAQ (reference sequence). Trimming removed 1 base at V and 5 bases at J, with 14 bases between. The CDR3 loop is CASSLGGQLRETQYF. CDR3 bases: TGTGCCAGCAGCTTAGGAGGACAGTTGAGGGAGACCCAGTACTTC.

The chain joins TRBV3-1 (or the pseudogene TRBV3-2) to TRBJ2-3; 7 nucleotides agree with TRBD1. Germline lookup yields CDR1 LGHDT and CDR2 YNNKEL (reference sequence). The trim removed 6 bases at V and 1 base at J, leaving 4 bases unmatched. This CDR3 is 14 amino acids long. The CDR3 sequence is CASRQGVRTDTQYF. The CDR3 DNA sequence: TGTGCCAGCAGGCAGGGGGTACGCACAGATACGCAGTATTTT.

This clone turned up a few times. The chain has TRBV4-1 and TRBJ1-2; 8 nucleotides match TRBD1. Trimming cost V 0 bases and J 5 bases; bases outside gene matches: 5. Germline CDR1 reads MGHRA; CDR2 reads YSYEKL. This CDR3 has 15 residues. This CDR3 is CASSQEGTGNYGYTF. The CDR3 coding sequence is TGCGCCAGCAGCCAAGAGGGGACAGGAAATTATGGCTACACCTTC.

The gene calls are TRBV7-9 and TRBJ2-2; TRBD2 is a possible D gene (8 bases). V dropped 5 bases and J dropped 5 bases, with 27 bases sitting between them. The CDR3 has 19 amino acids. Germline CDR1 is SEHNR and CDR2 is FQNEAQ (reference sequence). As DNA, the CDR3 is TGTGCCAGCAGCACGGACAGGTTTGGTCGGGGGGGCCGGACCGGGGAGCTGTTTTTT. Encoded protein: CASSTDRFGRGGRTGELFF.

The gene calls are TRBV15 and TRBJ1-2; tentative D call: TRBD1 (6 bases). CDR1 and CDR2 (germline): LNHNV, YYDKDF (reference sequence). The ends were cut back, 2 bases at V and 6 bases at J, with 10 bases in the middle. The CDR3 contains 13 residues. The CDR3 region has the DNA TGTGCCACCAGCAGACAGGGGCAGAATGGCTACACCTTC. As protein: CATSRQGQNGYTF.

V and J are TRBV7-6 and TRBJ1-1; 10 bases are shared with TRBD1. Germline V gene lookup returns CDR1 SGHVS and CDR2 FNYEAQ. The CDR3 loop spans 17 amino acids. Trimming took 4 bases from V and 3 from J; bases not matched to a gene: 11. CDR3 in amino acids: CASSSRGSTGGYTEAFF. The CDR3 DNA sequence: TGTGCCAGCAGCTCCAGGGGGTCGACAGGGGGCTACACTGAAGCTTTCTTT.

This rearrangement joins TRBV4-1 to TRBJ2-7; D is possibly TRBD1 (6 bases). The ends were cut back, 4 bases at V and 3 bases at J, with 16 bases in the middle. The V gene's germline CDR1 is MGHRA and CDR2 YSYEKL. The CDR3 covers 15 residues. The CDR3 sequence: CASSPDRPTGYEQYF. The CDR3 coding sequence is TGCGCCAGCAGCCCCGACAGGCCAACTGGCTACGAGCAGTACTTC.

This clone appeared once. The chain carries TRBV5-1 and TRBJ1-2, with D unclear. The germline V and J ends were trimmed by 2 bases and 4 bases, with 9 bases remaining between them. Germline-derived CDR1 and CDR2 are SGHRS and YFSETQ. The CDR3 runs to 13 residues. The CDR3 region is CASSFTALYGYTF. The CDR3 region has the DNA TGCGCCAGCAGCTTTACAGCACTCTATGGCTACACCTTC.

The chain is built from TRBV19 and TRBJ1-1; D perhaps matches TRBD1 (6 bases). Trimming stripped 11 bases from V and 2 bases from J, with 15 bases between. This CDR3 contains 13 residues. CDR1 is LNHDA, CDR2 SQIVND, per germline (reference sequence). This chain's CDR3 is CACALRGNTEAFF. The CDR3 DNA reads as TGTGCCTGTGCACTCAGGGGTAACACTGAAGCTTTCTTT.

The gene calls are TRBV7-9 and TRBJ2-1; 7 nucleotides agree with TRBD1. The CDR3 spans 14 residues. Germline loops: CDR1 SEHNR, CDR2 FQNEAQ (reference sequence). Trimming removed 5 bases from V and 4 bases from J; junction bases left unmatched: 5. The CDR3 reads CASSPAQGYNEQFF. Here the CDR3 DNA reads TGTGCCAGCAGCCCAGCACAGGGGTACAATGAGCAGTTCTTC.

This sequence joins TRBV11-1 and TRBJ2-2, with 9 bases lining up with TRBD1. The junction had 10 bases not matched to a gene; V was cut back by 6 bases and J by 5 bases. This CDR3 comprises 16 residues. CDR1 is SGHAT, CDR2 FQDESV, per germline (reference sequence). CDR3 region: CASSQNRGLGTGELFF. In DNA form, the CDR3 reads TGTGCCAGCAGTCAAAACAGGGGGCTGGGTACCGGGGAGCTGTTTTTT.

The rearrangement uses TRBV27 and TRBJ1-1; TRBD1 matches 10 bases. The CDR3 runs to 18 residues. Germline loops: CDR1 MNHEY, CDR2 SMNVEV (reference sequence). Germline trimming cut 5 bases from V and 4 bases from J; bases unmatched to any gene: 16. CDR3 in DNA: TGTGCCAGCAGTAGGTTAACCCGGACAGGGGGAGTTAGCACTGAAGCTTTCTTT. Residues: CASSRLTRTGGVSTEAFF.

The chain recombines TRBV10-3 with TRBJ1-1; D unresolved. The length of the CDR3 is 13 residues. The V and J ends lost 5 bases and 4 bases respectively, with 11 bases between them. The germline gives CDR1 ENHRY, CDR2 SYGVKD. CDR3 in DNA: TGTGCCATCAGTCTTCCGGGTCTCACTGAAGCTTTCTTT. Residues: CAISLPGLTEAFF.